This T cell receptor beta chain was captured by sequencing in a study of CD8 T cells in ankylosing spondylitis. CDR1 MNHEY and CDR2 SVGAGI come from the germline V gene. The CDR3 consists of 15 residues. The germline V and J ends were trimmed by 5 bases and 0 bases, with 11 bases remaining between them. Study-wide findings and caveats: Ankylosing spondylitis blood seemed to carry a telltale TCR beta motif made of roughly 8 highly homologous variants. As for the disease-linked clones, they showed a CD8+ phenotype and occurred at relatively low frequencies in peripheral blood.

MiXCR, applied by TCRdb to the 5' RACE reads, yields one record per CDR3 protein. The sample lists over 700,000 distinct CDR3 sequences, about 20% occurring once. Points on this clonotype: Its target is unknown.

V usage is TRBV6-5 and J usage is TRBJ2-1; D uncertain. The clonotype comes from a male donor with ankylosing spondylitis. The sample consisted of blood, either unsorted or a sorted T cell fraction (not recorded which). The CDR3 loop reads CASSNPGPSYNEQFF. The CDR3 coding sequence is TGTGCCAGCAGTAACCCCGGACCCTCCTACAATGAGCAGTTCTTC.